This TCR beta chain was recovered during a study of blood T cell repertoires in COVID-19. Only in-frame clones appear in the TCRdb table, and some are missing; sequencing was by immunoSEQ multiplex PCR. There are roughly 120,000 clones in the sample; over 80% occur only once, and 2% to 2.5% lies in the top ten. V lost 4 bases to trimming and J lost 2 bases, with 12 bases between them. The CDR3 has 15 amino acids. In germline, CDR1 is MNHEY, CDR2 SMNVEV (reference sequence). The sample holds one count of this clone. This receptor was identified in a man aged 25-40 years with acute or convalescent COVID-19. Source material: peripheral blood. The V gene is TRBV27, the J gene TRBJ2-1; D might be TRBD2 (6 bases). CDR3 region: CASSSGTGAYNEQFF. CDR3 DNA: TGTGCCAGCAGTTCCGGGACTGGGGCCTACAATGAGCAGTTCTTC.